This T cell receptor (beta chain) was profiled in a study of human T cells and chemical hapten exposure. This clonotype was detected ten times or more. This CDR3 is 14 amino acids long. Trimming at V came to 10 bases and at J to 5 bases, leaving 13 bases not matched to a gene. Germline CDR1 reads MNHEY; CDR2 reads SVGAGI. MiXCR was run by TCRdb on the RACE reads, yielding one entry per CDR3 protein. The sample shows around 110,000 distinct CDR3 sequences, around 10% of them seen only once. Indicated time point: patch test 1, 2 weeks after DPC sensitization. As for treatment: therapeutic diphenylcyclopropenone sensitization with weekly scalp DPC.

The chain uses TRBV6-5 and TRBJ2-7; 8 bases are a match to TRBD1. The source of this sequence is a woman aged 45-59 years with alopecia areata. Some clones in this sample may be carry-over from other donors' samples. This sample comprised whole blood, obtained in connection with sensitization to the hapten diphenylcyclopropenone (DPC). In DNA, the CDR3 is TGTGCCACCACCCGACAGGGGATGAGCGACGAGCAGTACTTC. Amino acid sequence: CATTRQGMSDEQYF.